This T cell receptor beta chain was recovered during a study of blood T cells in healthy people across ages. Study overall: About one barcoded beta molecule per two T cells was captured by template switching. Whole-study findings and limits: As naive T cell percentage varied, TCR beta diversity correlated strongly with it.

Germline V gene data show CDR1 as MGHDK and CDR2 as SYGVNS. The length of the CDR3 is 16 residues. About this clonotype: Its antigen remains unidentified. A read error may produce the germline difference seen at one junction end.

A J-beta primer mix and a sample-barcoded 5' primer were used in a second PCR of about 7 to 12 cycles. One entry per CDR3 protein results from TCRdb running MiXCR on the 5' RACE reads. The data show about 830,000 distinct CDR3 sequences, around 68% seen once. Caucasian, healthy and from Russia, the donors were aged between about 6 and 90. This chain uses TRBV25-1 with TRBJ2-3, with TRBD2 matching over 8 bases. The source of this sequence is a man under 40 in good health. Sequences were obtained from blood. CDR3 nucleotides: TGTGCCAGCAGTGAAGGCGGGGGGATTTTCACAGGTACGCAGTATTTT. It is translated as CASSEGGGIFTGTQYF.